A single sample gave rise to the 26 T cell receptor beta chains below, sequenced in a study of blood T cells in healthy people across ages. Through a sample-barcoded 5' primer and a J-beta primer mix, a second PCR was run for roughly 6 to 12 cycles. TCRdb fed the 5' RACE reads into MiXCR, producing one record per CDR3 protein. The sample yields 700,000 to 800,000 distinct CDR3 sequences, around 46% seen once. Sequenced: blood. These receptors originate from a woman aged 60-75 years in good health.

The V gene is TRBV6-2 or TRBV6-3, the J gene TRBJ2-5; maybe TRBD1 (5 bases). The DNA end is a closer match to TRBJ2-7, so the J assignment may be wrong. The CDR3 covers 13 residues. CDR1 and CDR2 (germline): MNHEY, SVGEGT. CDR3 sequence (DNA): TGTGCCAGCAGTCGAACTGCAGGGATCGAGCAGTACTTC. The encoded protein is CASSRTAGIEQYF.

The CDR3 protein is CASSYGHEQYF. CDR3 nucleotides: TGTGCCAGCAGTTACGGACACGAGCAGTACTTC. The chain uses TRBV12-3 or TRBV12-4 and TRBJ2-7; D uncertain. Trimming shortened V by 4 bases and J by 5 bases, and 6 bases separated the two germline ends. The length of the CDR3 is 11 residues.

The chain has TRBV30 and TRBJ1-1; TRBD1 aligns across 7 bases. The CDR3 consists of 13 residues. Germline V gene data show CDR1 as GTSNPN and CDR2 as SVGIG (reference sequence). V trimming: 0 bases; J trimming: 3 bases; junction bases outside the gene matches: 1. CDR3 sequence reads: CAWSVGTDTEAFF. In DNA form, the CDR3 reads TGTGCCTGGAGTGTCGGGACAGACACTGAAGCTTTCTTT.

The chain couples TRBV6-6 to TRBJ2-7, with D possibly TRBD1 on 7 matching bases. The CDR3 has 14 amino acids. Germline assignment: CDR1 MNHNY and CDR2 SVGAGI (reference sequence). Trimming left V 5 bases short and J 7 bases short, with 18 bases between. The CDR3, as DNA: TGTGCCAGCAGTGCGTCCCGGGACAGCGGGGAGCAGTACTTC. Amino acids: CASSASRDSGEQYF.

This clonotype appeared a few times. The chain joins TRBV3-1 to TRBJ2-1, with D unresolved. V dropped 0 bases and J dropped 7 bases, with 7 bases sitting between them. The CDR3 is made up of 13 amino acids. The V gene's germline CDR1 is LGHDT and CDR2 YNNKEL (reference sequence). For the CDR3, the DNA is TGTGCCAGCAGCCAAGAGTGGTGGAATGAGCAGTTCTTC. Translating it yields CASSQEWWNEQFF.

This clonotype was seen a few times. The chain has TRBV7-9 and TRBJ2-1, with D perhaps assigned TRBD1 or TRBD2 (5 bases each). The CDR3 consists of 13 residues. From germline, CDR1 is SEHNR and CDR2 FQNEAQ (reference sequence). The germline V and J ends were trimmed by 4 bases and 6 bases, with 10 bases remaining between them. CDR3 sequence reads: CASSSRGSNEQFF. Written as DNA, the CDR3 is TGTGCCAGCAGCTCGAGGGGTAGCAATGAGCAGTTCTTC.

This clonotype has just a few counts. CDR3 region: CASSVQAFADTQYF. In DNA form, the CDR3 reads TGTGCCAGCAGCGTTCAGGCGTTCGCAGATACGCAGTATTTT. V and J are TRBV7-9 and TRBJ2-3; D call uncertain. The V end lost 5 bases, the J end lost 4 bases, and 13 bases lay between the germline ends. Germline CDR1 SEHNR, CDR2 FQNEAQ (reference sequence). The CDR3 is 14 residues long.

The rearrangement uses TRBV29-1 and TRBJ2-2; the D gene is possibly TRBD2 (5 bases). CDR1 is SQVTM and CDR2 is ANQGSEA in the germline V gene. V gave up 2 bases and J gave up 5 bases, with 9 bases separating them. This CDR3 is 13 amino acids long. Here the CDR3 reads CSVERLATGELFF. DNA for the CDR3: TGCAGCGTTGAAAGGCTAGCAACCGGGGAGCTGTTTTTT.

This clonotype was picked up a small number of times. The rearrangement links TRBV20-1 to TRBJ2-3; 8 nucleotides line up with TRBD2. This CDR3 is built from 14 residues. The V segment lost 2 bases and the J segment 5 bases; nucleotides outside the gene matches: 6. From germline, CDR1 is DFQATT and CDR2 SNEGSKA (reference sequence). CDR3 nucleotides: TGCAGTGCTAGATCCGGGAGGGCCAAAGATACGCAGTATTTT. It translates to CSARSGRAKDTQYF.

The table lists this clonotype with a count of one. One end of the junction does not line up with germline, which may come from a read error. V is TRBV2 and J is TRBJ2-5; D perhaps matches TRBD2 (6 bases). The germline V gene has CDR1 SNHLY and CDR2 FYNNEI. CDR3 length: 14 residues. The CDR3 region has the DNA TGTGCCGGCAGTGGGCGGACACGGACGGGGGAGCAGTACTTC. Its translation: CAGSGRTRTGEQYF.

This clonotype was seen only a few times. V is TRBV10-3 and J is TRBJ2-3; D is ambiguous. The CDR3 spans 14 residues. Per the germline V gene, CDR1 is ENHRY and CDR2 is SYGVKD. The V gene lost 2 bases and the J gene lost 4 bases, with 10 bases spanning the gap. CDR3 in amino acids: CAISEPLVADTQYF. CDR3 coding DNA: TGTGCCATCAGTGAGCCCCTAGTGGCAGATACGCAGTATTTT.

The V and J genes are TRBV29-1 and TRBJ2-1; D may be TRBD1 (6 bases). CDR1 SQVTM and CDR2 ANQGSEA come from the germline V gene. There are 13 residues in the CDR3. Trimming cost V 4 bases and J 2 bases, with 9 bases left between them. CDR3 sequence: CSVGRDTYNEQFF. The CDR3 DNA reads as TGCAGCGTTGGCCGGGACACCTACAATGAGCAGTTCTTC.

The CDR3: CSADVRGSPYEQYF. The CDR3 DNA is TGCAGTGCCGATGTTAGGGGATCTCCCTACGAGCAGTACTTC. The chain recombines TRBV20-1 with TRBJ2-7; maybe TRBD1 (5 bases). Trimming stripped 6 bases from V and 2 bases from J, with 17 bases between. CDR1 is DFQATT, CDR2 SNEGSKA, per germline (reference sequence). This CDR3 region has 14 residues.

This chain joins TRBV6-2 or TRBV6-3 and TRBJ2-1; D call uncertain. CDR1 is MNHEY, CDR2 SVGEGT, per germline. V dropped 10 bases and J dropped 5 bases, with 18 bases sitting between them. The CDR3 runs 14 residues. The DNA for the CDR3 is TGTGCCACCATGCTTGCCGGTCTAGACAATGAGCAGTTCTTC. As protein: CATMLAGLDNEQFF.

In its sample, this clonotype was seen a few times. The chain links TRBV10-3 to TRBJ1-5; the D gene is possibly TRBD1 (6 bases). Trimming left V 2 bases short and J 10 bases short, with 12 bases between. Germline V gives CDR1 ENHRY, CDR2 SYGVKD. The CDR3 covers 13 residues. In nucleotides, the CDR3 is TGTGCCATCAGTGAGGCAGGGGTCATCCCCCAGCATTTT. It yields the protein CAISEAGVIPQHF.

This sequence joins TRBV4-2 and TRBJ2-5; either TRBD1 or TRBD2 may fit D (5 bases each). Trimming pared 0 bases from V and 4 bases from J, leaving 12 bases between. The CDR3 consists of 15 residues. Per germline, CDR1 LGHNA and CDR2 YNFKEQ. The CDR3, as DNA: TGTGCCAGCAGCCAAGAACTTGGGGGTACAGAGACCCAGTACTTC. It encodes CASSQELGGTETQYF.

The chain uses TRBV6-5 and TRBJ2-7, with D perhaps TRBD2 (7 bases). This CDR3 comprises 17 residues. Between the trimmed V and J ends, which lost 0 bases and 2 bases, there was a span of 17 bases. CDR1 MNHEY and CDR2 SVGAGI come from the germline V gene. Here the CDR3 DNA reads TGTGCCAGCAGTTACTCCCTAGGGGGGGCGATCCCCTACGAGCAGTACTTC. Translating gives CASSYSLGGAIPYEQYF.

V is TRBV29-1 and J is TRBJ1-1; D not certain. There are 13 residues in the CDR3. Trimming took 4 bases from V and 5 from J, leaving 14 bases between them. Per germline, CDR1 SQVTM and CDR2 ANQGSEA. The CDR3 DNA sequence: TGCAGCGTTGGAAACACGGTGGGGACTGAAGCTTTCTTT. Translation: CSVGNTVGTEAFF.

The chain recombines TRBV6-5 with TRBJ2-5; D is tentatively TRBD1 or TRBD2 (5 bases each). With 6 bases removed from V and 1 base from J, the gap between germline ends came to 12 bases. The CDR3 totals 14 residues. Per the germline V gene, CDR1 is MNHEY and CDR2 is SVGAGI. The CDR3 is CASSYGTTQETQYF. Here the CDR3 DNA reads TGTGCCAGCAGCTACGGGACGACCCAAGAGACCCAGTACTTC.

A word on this clonotype: One end of the junction fails to match germline, which may point to a read error. V gene TRBV12-3 or TRBV12-4 combines with J gene TRBJ2-7; a weak D match, TRBD2 (5 bases). The CDR3 has 14 amino acids. Here the CDR3 reads CVSGLKRGTYEQYF. As DNA, the CDR3 is TGTGTCAGCGGTCTGAAGCGAGGAACGTACGAGCAGTACTTC.

The rearrangement joins TRBV12-3 or TRBV12-4 to TRBJ1-2; no definite D call. The CDR3 length is 13 residues. V gave up 0 bases and J gave up 3 bases, with 5 bases separating them. The CDR3 region is CASSLAEDYGYTF. In DNA, the CDR3 is TGTGCCAGCAGTTTAGCGGAGGACTATGGCTACACCTTC.

This clonotype appeared a few times. This chain uses TRBV5-6 with TRBJ2-4; D is perhaps TRBD1 (5 bases). This CDR3 comprises 17 residues. Trimming removed 0 bases at V and 5 bases at J, with 18 bases between. The germline V gene has CDR1 SGHDT and CDR2 YYEEEE. The DNA of the CDR3 is TGTGCCAGCAGCTTGGGATTGATTTCAGGGTATGAAAACATTCAGTACTTC. It specifies CASSLGLISGYENIQYF.

The V and J genes are TRBV14 and TRBJ2-1, with 9 bases lining up with TRBD1. The CDR3 totals 15 residues. Germline loops: CDR1 SGHDN, CDR2 FVKESK. V was clipped by 1 base and J by 9 bases; unmatched bases: 7. The CDR3 DNA reads TGTGCCAGCAGCCAAGGGACAGGGGCTTCAAGTGAGCAGTTCTTC. Translating it yields CASSQGTGASSEQFF.

In this sample, this clonotype turned up a few times. A much larger clone lies one base from this, so it may be a read error. The chain is built from TRBV9 and TRBJ2-7; D call uncertain. Germline values: CDR1 SGDLS, CDR2 YYNGEE. The CDR3 runs to 14 residues. V dropped 3 bases and J dropped 0 bases, with 10 bases sitting between them. The CDR3: CASSAGRASYEQYF. CDR3 DNA: TGTGCCAGCAGCGCAGGTAGGGCCTCCTACGAGCAGTACTTC.

The chain joins TRBV7-3 to TRBJ2-2; D not resolved. V was clipped by 4 bases and J by 4 bases, with 10 bases between them. Germline V gene sequence: CDR1 SGHTA, CDR2 FQGTGA. The CDR3 runs 14 residues. CDR3 residues: CASSSNLVTGELFF. DNA for the CDR3: TGTGCCAGCAGCTCAAACCTAGTCACCGGGGAGCTGTTTTTT.

This clonotype was seen a few times. The chain recombines TRBV10-3 with TRBJ2-7; no firm D call. V was cut by 4 bases and J by 3 bases, with 7 bases left in between. The CDR3 is 12 amino acids. CDR1 is ENHRY, CDR2 SYGVKD, per germline. The CDR3 nucleotides are TGTGCCATCAGTGTAACGGACTACGAGCAGTACTTC. This encodes CAISVTDYEQYF.